The rows below give T cell receptor beta chains drawn from one sample of a study of Graves' ophthalmopathy and Graves' hyperthyroidism. TCRdb reanalysed the multiplex PCR reads using MiXCR and keeps one entry per CDR3 protein. The sample lists roughly 600,000 distinct CDR3 sequences; under 40% were seen once. Input material: peripheral blood or thyroid tissue (not recorded which). Every receptor here comes from an adult man with Graves' hyperthyroidism. CDR3s include the opening cysteine and the closing phenylalanine or tryptophan. D genes are given only for firm matches. A clone size is listed for some rows: how often the clone was seen (once, few, many), or a class if it is expanded.

d_gene	j_gene	abundance	v_gene	CDR3aa	CDR3nt
NA	TRBJ1-6	NA	TRBV2	CASNDGGNSPLHF	TGTGCCAGCAACGATGGGGGGAATTCACCCCTCCACTTT
NA	TRBJ1-1	NA	TRBV29-1	CSLADGGGTEAFF	TGCAGCTTGGCCGACGGGGGAGGCACTGAAGCTTTCTTT
NA	TRBJ2-2	NA	TRBV5-1	CASRSAGATGELFF	TGCGCCAGCAGGTCGGCAGGGGCCACCGGGGAGCTGTTTTTT
NA	TRBJ1-2	NA	TRBV10-3	CASRTQGHNNYGYTF	TGTGCCAGCAGGACACAGGGACACAATAACTATGGCTACACCTTC
NA	TRBJ2-2	many	TRBV5-5	CASSPTTLGELFF	TGTGCCAGCAGCCCCACCACTCTCGGGGAGCTGTTTTTT
TRBD2	TRBJ2-2	many	TRBV12-3/TRBV12-4	CASSQRLAGAPGELFF	TGTGCCAGCAGTCAGCGACTAGCGGGAGCTCCCGGGGAGCTGTTTTTT
TRBD2	TRBJ2-7	NA	TRBV7-9	CASSNRGDYAYEQYF	TGTGCCAGCAGCAATCGGGGGGACTACGCCTACGAGCAGTACTTC
NA	TRBJ2-5	many	TRBV11-3	CASSSSFRVTETQYF	TGTGCCAGCAGCTCCAGTTTCAGGGTGACGGAGACCCAGTACTTC
NA	TRBJ2-3	few	TRBV24-1	CATSDPRDTQYF	TGTGCCACCAGTGATCCGCGGGATACGCAGTATTTT
NA	TRBJ1-2	many	TRBV6-5	CASSYSQGWVYGYTF	TGTGCCAGCAGTTACTCACAGGGATGGGTCTATGGCTACACCTTC
TRBD2	TRBJ2-5	few	TRBV5-6	CASSLVSGSETQYF	TGTGCCAGCAGCTTGGTTAGCGGGTCGGAAACCCAGTACTTC
NA	TRBJ2-7	NA	TRBV10-3	CASSRDRDSHDQYF	TGTGCCAGCAGTAGAGACAGGGACTCCCACGATCAGTACTTC
NA	TRBJ2-7	many	TRBV7-9	CASSLDEWVSYEQYF	TGTGCCAGCAGCTTAGATGAATGGGTTTCCTACGAGCAGTACTTC
TRBD2	TRBJ2-7	NA	TRBV20-1	CSAGGDYEQYF	TGCAGTGCCGGGGGGGACTACGAGCAGTACTTC
TRBD1	TRBJ2-7	NA	TRBV7-9	CASSLFRDRGDYEQYF	TGTGCCAGCAGCTTGTTCCGGGACAGGGGGGACTACGAGCAGTACTTC
NA	TRBJ2-5	NA	TRBV29-1	CSVEQGPETQYF	TGCAGCGTTGAACAGGGACCAGAGACCCAGTACTTC
NA	TRBJ2-7	many	TRBV10-3	CAIGRGGSSYEQYF	TGTGCCATCGGCCGTGGGGGGAGCTCCTACGAGCAGTACTTC
NA	TRBJ1-1	NA	TRBV3-1	CASSQLSADMNTEAFF	TGTGCCAGCAGCCAACTTTCCGCAGACATGAACACTGAAGCTTTCTTT
NA	TRBJ1-3	NA	TRBV20-1	CSASHIPGYTIYF	TGCAGTGCTAGTCATATCCCGGGGTACACCATATATTTT
NA	TRBJ2-2	many	TRBV14	CASSPILNGELFF	TGTGCCAGCAGCCCCATACTAAACGGGGAGCTGTTTTTT
TRBD1	TRBJ2-2	many	TRBV7-3	CASSSTGVGGELFF	TGTGCCAGCAGCTCTACAGGGGTTGGCGGGGAGCTGTTTTTT
NA	TRBJ2-5	NA	TRBV14	CASSQGVGQETQYF	TGTGCCAGCAGCCAAGGGGTCGGGCAAGAGACCCAGTACTTC
TRBD2	TRBJ2-5	NA	TRBV29-1	CSAGTSGSETQYF	TGCAGCGCGGGGACTAGCGGGTCAGAGACCCAGTACTTC
TRBD1	TRBJ1-5	many	TRBV24-1	CATSERQGLEPQHF	TGTGCCACCAGTGAACGACAGGGCTTGGAGCCCCAGCATTTT
TRBD2	TRBJ2-2	NA	TRBV20-1	CSAPGRGAATGELFF	TGCAGTGCACCGGGGCGGGGGGCCGCGACCGGGGAGCTGTTTTTT
NA	TRBJ2-2	many	TRBV5-1	CASTTQTNTGELFF	TGCGCCAGCACCACACAAACGAACACCGGGGAGCTGTTTTTT
TRBD1	TRBJ2-3	few	TRBV5-1	CASSLGLQGAKAHHTDTQYF	TGCGCCAGCAGCTTGGGGTTACAGGGGGCGAAGGCACACCACACAGATACGCAGTATTTT
NA	TRBJ1-2	many	TRBV5-8	CASSLQGWVYGYTF	TGTGCCAGCAGCTTGCAGGGTTGGGTCTATGGCTACACCTTC
NA	TRBJ2-7	NA	TRBV7-9	CASSLWNFEQYF	TGTGCCAGCAGCCTGTGGAACTTCGAGCAGTACTTC
NA	TRBJ1-4	NA	TRBV7-2	CASSLVTVDEKLFF	TGTGCCAGCAGCTTAGTGACAGTTGACGAAAAACTGTTTTTT
NA	TRBJ2-3	NA	TRBV2	CASSVVRLGTDTQYF	TGTGCCAGCAGTGTGGTACGGCTGGGTACAGATACGCAGTATTTT
NA	TRBJ1-4	few	TRBV20-1	CSARVLPRGALSNEKLFF	TGCAGTGCTAGAGTACTACCCAGGGGCGCGTTATCTAATGAAAAACTGTTTTTT
NA	TRBJ1-3	NA	TRBV7-4	CASSSSGHFGNTIYF	TGTGCCAGCAGCTCAAGTGGACACTTTGGAAACACCATATATTTT
NA	TRBJ1-1	many	TRBV10-3	CAMQGKKNTEAFF	TGTGCCATGCAGGGGAAGAAGAACACTGAAGCTTTCTTT
TRBD2	TRBJ2-3	NA	TRBV24-1	CATSDPTSTTDTQYF	TGTGCCACCAGTGACCCGACTAGCACCACAGATACGCAGTATTTT
TRBD1	TRBJ1-5	NA	TRBV9	CASSRGGGGYSNQPQHF	TGTGCCAGCTCCAGGGGGGGTGGGGGGTATAGCAATCAGCCCCAGCATTTT
NA	TRBJ1-2	NA	TRBV7-9	CASSLELGHGYTF	TGTGCCAGCAGCTTAGAGCTGGGGCATGGCTACACCTTC
NA	TRBJ1-6	many	TRBV9	CASGAANSPLHF	TGTGCCAGCGGGGCGGCGAATTCACCCCTCCACTTT
TRBD2	TRBJ2-5	NA	TRBV24-1	CAISGSGETQYF	TGTGCCATAAGCGGGAGTGGAGAGACCCAGTACTTC
NA	TRBJ2-7	many	TRBV25-1	CASQGGGAGNYEQYF	TGTGCCAGCCAGGGCGGCGGCGCGGGAAACTACGAGCAGTACTTC
NA	TRBJ1-3	many	TRBV5-1	CASSSGARNTIYF	TGCGCCAGCAGCTCAGGCGCTCGAAACACCATATATTTT
NA	TRBJ1-5	NA	TRBV3-1	CASSQDFRGQPQHF	TGTGCCAGCAGCCAAGATTTTAGGGGTCAGCCCCAGCATTTT
NA	TRBJ1-5	few	TRBV7-9	CASSLGGMSNQPQHF	TGTGCCAGCAGCTTAGGGGGAATGAGCAATCAGCCCCAGCATTTT
TRBD1	TRBJ1-1	many	TRBV7-9	CASSPTGGGTEAFF	TGTGCCAGCAGCCCGACAGGGGGAGGAACTGAAGCTTTCTTT
NA	TRBJ2-5	NA	TRBV7-3	CASSQGIKDRDKETQHF	TGTGCCAGCAGCCAAGGTATCAAGGACAGAGATAAAGAGACCCAGCACTTC
TRBD1	TRBJ1-3	NA	TRBV7-9	CASSWSRDSLNTIYF	TGTGCCAGCAGCTGGTCCCGGGACAGTTTAAACACCATATATTTT
NA	TRBJ1-3	NA	TRBV29-1	CSGGSLNTIYF	TGCAGCGGGGGTTCCCTGAACACCATATATTTT
NA	TRBJ2-3	NA	TRBV20-1	CSTLTSLPTDTQYF	TGCAGCACCCTTACTAGCTTACCCACAGATACGCAGTATTTT
TRBD2	TRBJ2-7	few	TRBV12-3/TRBV12-4	CASSYLGGGPGEQYF	TGTGCCAGCAGTTACCTGGGGGGAGGGCCGGGCGAGCAGTACTTC
TRBD1	TRBJ1-2	NA	TRBV5-1	CASREGTGNYGYTF	TGCGCCAGCAGGGAAGGGACAGGGAACTATGGCTACACCTTC
NA	TRBJ1-1	many	TRBV20-1	CSASPFGGEAFF	TGCAGTGCTAGTCCTTTCGGGGGTGAAGCTTTCTTT
NA	TRBJ1-2	many	TRBV10-3	CAISRESYGYTF	TGTGCCATCAGCAGGGAATCCTATGGCTACACCTTC
NA	TRBJ2-7	NA	TRBV27	CASRRAGVDEQYF	TGTGCCAGCAGGAGGGCAGGGGTCGACGAGCAGTACTTC
TRBD2	TRBJ2-7	many	TRBV20-1	CSATGTSGGLPYEQYF	TGCAGTGCTACGGGGACTAGCGGGGGACTGCCCTACGAGCAGTACTTC
TRBD1	TRBJ1-5	few	TRBV2	CASSAPYRGRDQPQHF	TGTGCCAGCAGTGCACCGTACAGGGGTAGGGACCAGCCCCAGCATTTT